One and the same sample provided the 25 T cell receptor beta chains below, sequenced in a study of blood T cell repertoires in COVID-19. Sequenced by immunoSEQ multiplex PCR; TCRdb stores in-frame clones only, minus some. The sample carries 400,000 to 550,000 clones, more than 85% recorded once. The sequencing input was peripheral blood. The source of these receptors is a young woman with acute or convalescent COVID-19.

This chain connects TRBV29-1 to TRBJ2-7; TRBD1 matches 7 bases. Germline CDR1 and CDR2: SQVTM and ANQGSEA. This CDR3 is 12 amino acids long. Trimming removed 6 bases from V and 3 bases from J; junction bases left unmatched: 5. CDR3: CSVQQGIYEQYF. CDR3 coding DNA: TGCAGCGTGCAACAGGGGATCTACGAGCAGTACTTC.

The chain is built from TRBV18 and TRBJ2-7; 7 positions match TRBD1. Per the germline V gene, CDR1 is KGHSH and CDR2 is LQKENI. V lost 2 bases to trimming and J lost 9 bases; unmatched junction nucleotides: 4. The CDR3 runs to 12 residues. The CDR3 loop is CASSPGTERQYF. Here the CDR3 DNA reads TGTGCCAGCTCACCAGGGACAGAGAGGCAGTACTTC.

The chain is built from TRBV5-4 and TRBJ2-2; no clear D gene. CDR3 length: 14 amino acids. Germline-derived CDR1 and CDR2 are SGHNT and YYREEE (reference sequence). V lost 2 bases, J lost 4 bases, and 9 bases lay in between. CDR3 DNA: TGTGCCAGCAGCTTTTTTGGGCGCACCGGGGAGCTGTTTTTT. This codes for CASSFFGRTGELFF.

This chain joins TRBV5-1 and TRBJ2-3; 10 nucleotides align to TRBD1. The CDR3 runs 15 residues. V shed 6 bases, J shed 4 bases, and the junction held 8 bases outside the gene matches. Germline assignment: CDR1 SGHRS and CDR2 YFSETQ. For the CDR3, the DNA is TGCGCCAGCACGGTCGGACAGGGGGTTGCAGATACGCAGTATTTT. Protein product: CASTVGQGVADTQYF.

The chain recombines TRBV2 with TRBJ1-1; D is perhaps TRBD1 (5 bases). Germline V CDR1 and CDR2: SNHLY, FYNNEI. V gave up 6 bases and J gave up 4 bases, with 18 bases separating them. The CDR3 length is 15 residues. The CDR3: CASRYTGDPGTEAFF. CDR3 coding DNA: TGTGCCAGCAGGTATACAGGCGACCCGGGCACTGAAGCTTTCTTT.

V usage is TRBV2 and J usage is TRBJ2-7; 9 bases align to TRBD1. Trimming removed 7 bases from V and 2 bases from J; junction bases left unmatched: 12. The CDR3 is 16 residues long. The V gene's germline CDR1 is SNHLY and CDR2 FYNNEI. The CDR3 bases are TGTGCCAGCAAGACCATCCGGGACAGGGTAACCTACGAGCAGTACTTC. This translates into CASKTIRDRVTYEQYF.

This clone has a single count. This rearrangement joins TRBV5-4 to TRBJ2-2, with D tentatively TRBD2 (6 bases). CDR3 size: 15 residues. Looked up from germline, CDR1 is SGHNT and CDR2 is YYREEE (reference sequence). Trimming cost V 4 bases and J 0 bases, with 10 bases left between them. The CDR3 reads CASSTGLSNTGELFF. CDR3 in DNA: TGTGCCAGCAGCACAGGACTATCGAACACCGGGGAGCTGTTTTTT. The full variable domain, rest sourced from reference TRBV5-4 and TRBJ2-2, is ETGVTQSPTHLIKTRGQQVTLRCSSQSGHNTVSWYQQALGQGPQFIFQYYREEENGRGNFPPRFSGLQFPNYSSELNVNALELDDSALYLCASSTGLSNTGELFFGEGSRLTVL.

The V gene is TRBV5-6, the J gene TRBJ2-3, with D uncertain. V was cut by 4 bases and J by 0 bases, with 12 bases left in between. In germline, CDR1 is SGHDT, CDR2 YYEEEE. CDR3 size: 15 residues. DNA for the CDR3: TGTGCCAGCAGCCTCGGGTTCCAAAGCACAGATACGCAGTATTTT. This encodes CASSLGFQSTDTQYF.

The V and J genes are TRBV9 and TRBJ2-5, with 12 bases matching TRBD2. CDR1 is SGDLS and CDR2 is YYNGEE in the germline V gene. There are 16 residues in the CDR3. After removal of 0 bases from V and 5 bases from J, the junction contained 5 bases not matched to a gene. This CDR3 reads CASSVASGGAMETQYF. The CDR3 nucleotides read TGTGCCAGCAGCGTAGCTAGCGGGGGGGCCATGGAGACCCAGTACTTC.

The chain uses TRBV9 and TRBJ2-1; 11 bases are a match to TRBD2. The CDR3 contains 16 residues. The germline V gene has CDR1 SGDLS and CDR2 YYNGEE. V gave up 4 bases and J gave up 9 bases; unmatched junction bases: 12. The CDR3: CASSFSSTSGGGEQFF. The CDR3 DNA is TGTGCCAGCAGCTTTAGCAGTACTAGCGGGGGAGGTGAGCAGTTCTTC.

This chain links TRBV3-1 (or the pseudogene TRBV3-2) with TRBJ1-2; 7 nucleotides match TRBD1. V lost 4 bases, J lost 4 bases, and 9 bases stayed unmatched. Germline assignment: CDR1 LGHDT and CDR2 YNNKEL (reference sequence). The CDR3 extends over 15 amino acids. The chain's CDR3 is CASSPLRDRAYGYTF. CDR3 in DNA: TGTGCCAGCAGCCCACTCCGCGACAGGGCCTATGGCTACACCTTC.

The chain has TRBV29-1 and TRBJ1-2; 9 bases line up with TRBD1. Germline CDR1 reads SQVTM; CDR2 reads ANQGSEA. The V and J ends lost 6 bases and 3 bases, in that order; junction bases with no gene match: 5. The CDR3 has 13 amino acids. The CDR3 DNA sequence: TGCAGCGTAACGGACAGGGGAGACTATGGCTACACCTTC. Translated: CSVTDRGDYGYTF.

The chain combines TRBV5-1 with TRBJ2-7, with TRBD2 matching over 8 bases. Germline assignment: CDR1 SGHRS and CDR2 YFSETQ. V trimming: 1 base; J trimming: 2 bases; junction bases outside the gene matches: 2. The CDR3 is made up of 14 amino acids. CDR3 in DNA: TGCGCCAGCAGCTTGAACGGGGGGGCCTACGAGCAGTACTTC. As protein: CASSLNGGAYEQYF.

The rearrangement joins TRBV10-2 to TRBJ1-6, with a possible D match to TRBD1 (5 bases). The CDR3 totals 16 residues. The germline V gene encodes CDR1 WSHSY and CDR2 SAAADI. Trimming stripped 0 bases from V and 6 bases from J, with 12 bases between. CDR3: CASSESNRDFNSPLHF. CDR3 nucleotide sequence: TGCGCCAGCAGTGAGTCGAACCGGGACTTTAATTCACCCCTCCACTTT.

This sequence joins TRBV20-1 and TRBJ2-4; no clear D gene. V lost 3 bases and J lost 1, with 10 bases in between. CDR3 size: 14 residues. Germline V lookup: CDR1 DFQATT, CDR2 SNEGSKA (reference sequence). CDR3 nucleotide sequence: TGCAGTGCTAGTATACGGTGGGCCAAAAACATTCAGTACTTC. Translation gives CSASIRWAKNIQYF.

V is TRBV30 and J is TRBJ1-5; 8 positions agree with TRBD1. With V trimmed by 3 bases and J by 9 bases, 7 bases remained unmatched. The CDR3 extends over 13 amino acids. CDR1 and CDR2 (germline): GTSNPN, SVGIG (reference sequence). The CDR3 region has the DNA TGTGCCTGGAGCCGAGCAGGGGGCCCGCCCCAGCATTTT. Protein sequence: CAWSRAGGPPQHF.

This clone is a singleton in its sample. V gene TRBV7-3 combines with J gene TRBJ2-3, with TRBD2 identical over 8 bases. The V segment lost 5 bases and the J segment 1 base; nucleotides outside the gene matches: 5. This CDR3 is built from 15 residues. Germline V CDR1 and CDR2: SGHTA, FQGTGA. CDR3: CASSPGGHRTDTQYF. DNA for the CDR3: TGTGCCAGCAGCCCGGGGGGGCACCGCACAGATACGCAGTATTTT.

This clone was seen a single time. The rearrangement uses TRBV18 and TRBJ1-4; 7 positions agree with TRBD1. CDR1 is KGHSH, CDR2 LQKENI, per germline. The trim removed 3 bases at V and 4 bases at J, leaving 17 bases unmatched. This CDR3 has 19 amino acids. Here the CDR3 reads CASSPGPAGGIAVNEKLFF. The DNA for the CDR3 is TGTGCCAGCTCACCCGGCCCGGCAGGGGGGATAGCGGTTAATGAAAAACTGTTTTTT.

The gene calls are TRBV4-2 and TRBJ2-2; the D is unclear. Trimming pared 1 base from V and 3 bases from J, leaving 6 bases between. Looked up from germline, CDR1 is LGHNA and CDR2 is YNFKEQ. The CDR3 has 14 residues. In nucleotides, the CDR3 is TGTGCCAGCAGCCAAGGTTCTTACACCGGGGAGCTGTTTTTT. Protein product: CASSQGSYTGELFF.

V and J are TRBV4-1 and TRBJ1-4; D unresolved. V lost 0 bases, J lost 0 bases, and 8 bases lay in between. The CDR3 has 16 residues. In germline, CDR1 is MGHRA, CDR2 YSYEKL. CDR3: CASSQDPQTTNEKLFF. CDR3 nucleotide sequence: TGCGCCAGCAGCCAAGATCCCCAGACAACTAATGAAAAACTGTTTTTT.

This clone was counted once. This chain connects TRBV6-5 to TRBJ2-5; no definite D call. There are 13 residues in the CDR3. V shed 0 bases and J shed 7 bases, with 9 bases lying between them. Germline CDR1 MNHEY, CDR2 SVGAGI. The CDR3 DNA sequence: TGTGCCAGCAGTTACTCCACGATCGGGACCCAGTACTTC. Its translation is CASSYSTIGTQYF.

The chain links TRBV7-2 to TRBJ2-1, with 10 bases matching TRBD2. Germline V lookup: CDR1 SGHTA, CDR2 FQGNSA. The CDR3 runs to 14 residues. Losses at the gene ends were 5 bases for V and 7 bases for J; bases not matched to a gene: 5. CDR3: CASSPGLARNEQFF. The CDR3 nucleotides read TGTGCCAGCAGCCCGGGACTAGCGCGGAATGAGCAGTTCTTC.

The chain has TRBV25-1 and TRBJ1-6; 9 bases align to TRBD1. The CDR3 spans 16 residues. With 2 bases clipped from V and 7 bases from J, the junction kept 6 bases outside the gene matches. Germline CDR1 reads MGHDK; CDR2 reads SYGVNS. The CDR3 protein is CASSERYGQGNSPLHF. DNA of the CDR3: TGTGCCAGCAGTGAACGCTATGGACAGGGGAATTCACCCCTCCACTTT.

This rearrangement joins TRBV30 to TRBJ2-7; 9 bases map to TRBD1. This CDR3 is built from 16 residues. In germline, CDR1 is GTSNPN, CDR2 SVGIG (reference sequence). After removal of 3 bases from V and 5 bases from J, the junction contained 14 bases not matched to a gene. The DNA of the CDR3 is TGTGCCTGGAGAGGTACATCCGGGACAGGGCAAGACGAGCAGTACTTC. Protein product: CAWRGTSGTGQDEQYF. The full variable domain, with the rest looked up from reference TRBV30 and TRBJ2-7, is SQTIHQWPATLVQPVGSPLSLECTVEGTSNPNLYWYRQAAGRGLQLLFYSVGIGQISSEVPQNLSASRPQDRQFILSSKKLLLSDSGFYLCAWRGTSGTGQDEQYFGPGTRLTVT.

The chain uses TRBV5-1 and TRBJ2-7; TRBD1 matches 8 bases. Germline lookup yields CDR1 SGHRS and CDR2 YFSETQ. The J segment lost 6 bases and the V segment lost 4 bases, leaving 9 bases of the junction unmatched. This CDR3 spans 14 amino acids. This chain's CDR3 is CASSRDGQGGEQYF. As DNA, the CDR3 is TGCGCCAGCAGCCGAGACGGACAGGGCGGCGAGCAGTACTTC. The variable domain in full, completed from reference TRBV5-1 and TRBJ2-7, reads KAGVTQTPRYLIKTRGQQVTLSCSPISGHRSVSWYQQTPGQGLQFLFEYFSETQRNKGNFPGRFSGRQFSNSRSEMNVSTLELGDSALYLCASSRDGQGGEQYFGPGTRLTVT.